This T cell receptor beta chain was retrieved from a study of sequential checkpoint blockade in melanoma. There are 14 residues in the CDR3. CDR1 SQVTM and CDR2 ANQGSEA come from the germline V gene. J lost 0 bases, V lost 8 bases, and 8 bases had no gene match. Specified treatment: randomized to nivolumab then ipilimumab (arm A) or the reverse (arm B). Assay used: immunoSEQ multiplex PCR; TCRdb lists only in-frame clones, some missing. The repertoire includes 15,000 to 20,000 clones, around 70% of them detected once, and approximately 20% sits in the top ten. The V and J genes are TRBV29-1 and TRBJ2-3; TRBD1 matches at 7 bases. The sequencing used CD8+ T cells sorted from blood (inferred from file names), collected from a patient given nivolumab and ipilimumab in sequence. The receptor comes from a human donor with melanoma. The CDR3 sequence: CSIRTGASTDTQYF. CDR3 DNA sequence: TGCAGCATTCGTACAGGGGCCAGCACAGATACGCAGTATTTT.